This T cell receptor beta chain is drawn from a study of blood T cell repertoires in COVID-19. Profiling relied on immunoSEQ multiplex PCR, and the TCRdb table lists in-frame clones only, not all of them. The table lists about 190,000 clones, around 80% of them singletons. J was trimmed by 10 bases and V by 4 bases; bases with no gene match: 6. This CDR3 contains 15 residues. Germline V gene lookup returns CDR1 LNHDA and CDR2 SQIVND (reference sequence). This sequence was found in a woman aged 80 or over with active or convalescent COVID-19. The sample taken for sequencing was peripheral blood. The rearrangement uses TRBV19 and TRBJ1-6, with 11 bases that match TRBD1. The CDR3 reads CASSSTDRGQSPLHF. In nucleotides, the CDR3 is TGTGCCAGTAGTAGCACGGACAGGGGGCAATCACCCCTCCACTTT.